These 2 T cell receptor beta chains were all obtained from the same sample, sequenced in a study of shared clonotypes between healthy human individuals. TCRdb keeps only in-frame clones here, not all; method: immunoSEQ multiplex PCR. In the table there are around 1.1 million clones, more than 75% of which are singletons. The sequencing sample was made of memory CD4+ T cells from PBMCs. Specified subset: CD45RA-negative fraction. The receptors shown here come from a man between 18 and 29 years old in good health. Some clones in this sample may be carry-over from other donors' samples.

The CDR3 sequence: CASSDDGRIYEQYF. The CDR3 region has the DNA TGTGCCAGCAGTGATGACGGTCGTATTTACGAGCAGTACTTC. V and J are TRBV6-1 and TRBJ2-7, with D unresolved. Germline V CDR1 and CDR2: MNHNS, SASEGT. The CDR3 consists of 14 residues. Trimming cost V 3 bases and J 4 bases, with 13 bases left between them.

This rearrangement joins TRBV19 to TRBJ2-1, with D uncertain. Germline CDR1 is LNHDA and CDR2 is SQIVND (reference sequence). This CDR3 has 13 residues. V was pared by 4 bases and J by 6 bases, with 10 bases between. The CDR3 region is CASSSLWFNEQFF. CDR3 bases: TGTGCCAGTAGTAGCCTCTGGTTCAATGAGCAGTTCTTC. Full variable domain (outside the CDR3, taken from reference TRBV19 and TRBJ2-1): DGGITQSPKYLFRKEGQNVTLSCEQNLNHDAMYWYRQDPGQGLRLIYYSQIVNDFQKGDIAEGYSVSREKKESFPLTVTSAQKNPTAFYLCASSSLWFNEQFFGPGTRLTVL.